This TCR beta chain comes out of a study of blood T cell repertoires in COVID-19. This CDR3 has 16 residues. J lost 3 bases, V lost 6 bases, and 12 bases had no gene match. CDR1 is KGHSH, CDR2 LQKENI, per germline. Libraries were prepared by immunoSEQ multiplex PCR; TCRdb keeps only in-frame clonotypes and omits some of them. The sample yields about 200,000 clones, 80% to 90% seen once. The sequence was collected from a woman in her forties with acute COVID-19. J is TRBJ1-1 and V is TRBV18, with TRBD1 identical over 8 bases. The specimen sequenced was PBMCs or T cells enriched from blood (not recorded which). The CDR3 is CASSESARGPYTEAFF. The DNA of the CDR3 is TGTGCCAGCTCCGAATCGGCCAGGGGGCCCTACACTGAAGCTTTCTTT. The full variable domain, completed using reference TRBV18 and TRBJ1-1, is NAGVMQNPRHLVRRRGQEARLRCSPMKGHSHVYWYRQLPEEGLKFMVYLQKENIIDESGMPKERFSAEFPKEGPSILRIQQVVRGDSAAYFCASSESARGPYTEAFFGQGTRLTVV.